This T cell receptor beta chain emerged from a study of response to subunit inactivated influenza vaccine (dated by TCRdb to the late 2010s). Regarding the research as a whole: The study used deep quantitative T cell receptor repertoire profiling to track responses to a trivalent subunit inactivated influenza vaccine. Findings and caveats that apply to the study as a whole: According to the authors, only a limited number of new T cells may be recruited by each seasonal influenza vaccination.

This clonotype has ten or more counts. Its binding antigen is unknown. Base qualities are not recorded, but no much larger clone differs from it by a single base. The time point label of this sample denotes: approximately 40 days after influenza vaccine administration. CDR1 and CDR2 (DFQATT, SNEGSKA) derive from the germline V gene (reference sequence). The CDR3 covers 14 residues, taking in both the cysteine and the phenylalanine. The CDR3 DNA has 42 bases and is translated from base 1. V is reduced by 1 base and J by 6 bases, leaving a spacing of 12 bases between them. The method behind the library was RT-PCR. The sequencer listed for this sample is Illumina HiSeq 2500. TCRdb passed the public sequencing reads through fastp at Q25 and MiXCR, retaining productive beta sequences. All rows with the same CDR3 protein become a single entry with the most common DNA and genes. The sample includes about half a million distinct CDR3 sequences, with 11% observed a single time. The ten most abundant clones make up roughly 12% of the sample.

Material: PBMCs from blood, obtained about 40 days after vaccination. This receptor was identified in a man aged 45-60 years who received an inactivated influenza vaccine. Donor details come from another sample of the same person, matched by shared clones. This chain is built from TRBV20-1 and TRBJ2-2, with TRBD1 perhaps the D gene, on 5 matching bases. The nucleotide sequence reads as follows: TGCAGTGCTAGAGGGGGCGTTGTTGCCGGGGAGCTGTTTTTT. It specifies CSARGGVVAGELFF.